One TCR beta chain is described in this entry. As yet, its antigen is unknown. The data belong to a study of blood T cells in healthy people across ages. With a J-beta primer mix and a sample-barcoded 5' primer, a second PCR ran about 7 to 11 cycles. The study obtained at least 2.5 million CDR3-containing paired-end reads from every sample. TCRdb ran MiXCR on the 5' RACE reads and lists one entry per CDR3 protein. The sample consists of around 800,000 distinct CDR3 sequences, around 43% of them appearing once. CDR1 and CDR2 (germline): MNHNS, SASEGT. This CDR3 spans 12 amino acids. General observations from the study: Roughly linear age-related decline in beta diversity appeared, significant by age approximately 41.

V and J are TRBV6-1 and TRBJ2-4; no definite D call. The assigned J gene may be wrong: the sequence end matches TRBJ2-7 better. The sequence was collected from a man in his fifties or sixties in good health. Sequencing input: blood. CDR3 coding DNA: TGTGCCAGCAGTGAACCCCCAACCGAGCAGTACTTC. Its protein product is CASSEPPTEQYF.